These T cell receptor beta chains were read from a single sample in a study of T cells in Graves' hyperthyroidism and ophthalmopathy. Each CDR3 protein is one row after TCRdb ran MiXCR on the multiplex PCR reads. The repertoire consists of some 490,000 distinct CDR3 sequences, with about 15% occurring once and the leading ten covering roughly 29%. Sequenced material: blood. The receptors originated from a woman between 25 and 40 years old with Graves' ophthalmopathy. Both conserved end residues are part of each CDR3. D genes are given only for firm matches. Only some rows state a clone size, as once, few, many or a class for expanded clones.

TRBJ2-1 | TRBV5-1 | many | TRBD2 | CASRTSGSEGEQFF | TGCGCCAGCAGGACGAGCGGGAGTGAGGGTGAGCAGTTCTTC
TRBJ2-7 | TRBV10-3 | few | NA | CAISSDRTYEQYF | TGTGCCATCAGCTCCGACAGGACCTACGAGCAGTACTTC
TRBJ1-5 | TRBV20-1 | many | TRBD1 | CSASRRDRPNQPQHF | TGCAGTGCTAGCCGCCGGGACAGGCCAAATCAGCCCCAGCATTTT
TRBJ1-3 | TRBV28 | many | TRBD1 | CASSWDRVGNTIYF | TGTGCCAGCAGTTGGGACAGGGTTGGAAACACCATATATTTT
TRBJ2-1 | TRBV18 | many | NA | CASSPSPQVSEQFF | TGTGCCAGCTCACCGTCCCCACAAGTGAGTGAGCAGTTCTTC
TRBJ1-1 | TRBV5-6 | many | NA | CASSLTTQASGTEAFF | TGTGCCAGCAGCTTAACTACACAGGCGAGTGGAACTGAAGCTTTCTTT
TRBJ1-4 | TRBV3-2 | NA | NA | CASSQDWGDSPATNEKLFF | TGTGCCAGCAGCCAAGATTGGGGGGACAGCCCTGCAACTAATGAAAAACTGTTTTTT
TRBJ1-2 | TRBV6-1 | few | TRBD1 | CASSVRDRDGYTF | TGTGCCAGCAGTGTCCGGGACAGGGATGGCTACACCTTC
TRBJ2-2 | TRBV11-1 | few | TRBD2 | CASSFEREYTGELFF | TGTGCCAGCAGCTTCGAGCGGGAGTATACCGGGGAGCTGTTTTTT
TRBJ2-3 | TRBV7-2 | many | NA | CASSLNSGADTQYF | TGTGCCAGCAGCTTAAATAGCGGTGCAGATACGCAGTATTTT
TRBJ2-7 | TRBV6-6 | many | TRBD1 | CASSYSNRGLNEQYF | TGTGCCAGCAGTTACTCGAACAGGGGGCTTAACGAGCAGTACTTC
TRBJ2-3 | TRBV7-3 | NA | NA | CASSREQGRGTQYF | TGTGCCAGCAGCCGGGAGCAGGGGCGGGGTACGCAGTATTTT
TRBJ2-7 | TRBV28 | many | NA | CASSTFRVLEQYF | TGTGCCAGCAGTACTTTCAGGGTTCTCGAGCAGTACTTC
TRBJ1-1 | TRBV20-1 | few | NA | CSAKRAGRYTEAFF | TGCAGTGCTAAGAGGGCAGGGAGGTACACTGAAGCTTTCTTT
TRBJ2-7 | TRBV7-2 | many | TRBD2 | CASSDTGTRAYEQYF | TGTGCCAGCAGCGACACCGGGACTAGAGCCTACGAGCAGTACTTC
TRBJ2-7 | TRBV29-1 | NA | NA | CSVAVGEGRRDEQYF | TGCAGCGTCGCCGTGGGTGAGGGGAGGAGGGATGAGCAGTACTTC
TRBJ2-5 | TRBV24-1 | many | NA | CATSVGQETQYF | TGTGCCACCAGTGTGGGGCAAGAGACCCAGTACTTC
TRBJ2-7 | TRBV28 | many | NA | CASSLTPPGLGLHGEQYF | TGTGCCAGCAGCCTAACACCTCCCGGGCTGGGACTGCATGGCGAGCAGTACTTC
TRBJ1-1 | TRBV2 | many | TRBD1 | CASSQRQGMNTEAFF | TGTGCCAGCAGTCAGAGACAGGGGATGAACACTGAAGCTTTCTTT
TRBJ2-3 | TRBV28 | many | NA | CASSLSTRADTQYF | TGTGCCAGCAGTTTATCGACTAGGGCAGATACGCAGTATTTT
TRBJ2-3 | TRBV11-2 | many | NA | CASRRHSTDTQYF | TGTGCCAGCAGGCGGCACAGCACAGATACGCAGTATTTT
TRBJ1-2 | TRBV28 | many | NA | CASSLASETANYGYTF | TGTGCCAGCAGTTTGGCCTCCGAGACGGCCAACTATGGCTACACCTTC
TRBJ2-5 | TRBV5-8 | NA | NA | CASTLDSLQETQYF | TGTGCCAGCACCCTGGACAGTCTCCAAGAGACCCAGTACTTC
TRBJ2-1 | TRBV4-3 | many | NA | CASSQELYNEQFF | TGCGCCAGCAGCCAAGAACTCTACAATGAGCAGTTCTTC
TRBJ1-4 | TRBV29-1 | few | NA | CSVELTGMANEKLFF | TGCAGCGTTGAGTTAACGGGGATGGCTAATGAAAAACTGTTTTTT
TRBJ2-1 | TRBV7-2 | NA | TRBD2 | CASSALAGGPIHEQFF | TGTGCCAGCAGCGCCCTAGCGGGAGGGCCTATTCATGAGCAGTTCTTC
TRBJ2-5 | TRBV12-3/TRBV12-4 | few | TRBD2 | CASKGGLDETQYF | TGTGCCAGCAAAGGGGGACTAGATGAGACCCAGTACTTC
TRBJ1-1 | TRBV12-3/TRBV12-4 | many | NA | CASSLGGAPEAFF | TGTGCCAGCAGTTTAGGGGGGGCCCCTGAAGCTTTCTTT
TRBJ2-5 | TRBV19 | few | NA | CASTPDGLQTQYF | TGTGCCAGTACCCCGGATGGGCTCCAGACCCAGTACTTC
TRBJ1-1 | TRBV20-1 | NA | TRBD1 | CSARGTGSNTEAFF | TGCAGTGCTAGAGGGACAGGGTCGAACACTGAAGCTTTCTTT
TRBJ1-1 | TRBV7-6 | many | NA | CASSLGGPNTEAFF | TGTGCCAGCAGCTTGGGCGGGCCGAACACTGAAGCTTTCTTT
TRBJ1-2 | TRBV25-1 | NA | NA | CASSEYPTSTGYTF | TGTGCCAGCAGTGAGTACCCGACCTCGACGGGCTACACCTTC
TRBJ1-1 | TRBV29-1 | NA | NA | CSVEGRVHTEAFF | TGCAGCGTTGAAGGCAGGGTTCACACTGAAGCTTTCTTT
TRBJ1-6 | TRBV18 | NA | NA | CASSPPGPYNSPLHF | TGTGCCAGCTCACCACCGGGTCCCTATAATTCACCCCTCCACTTT
TRBJ2-2 | TRBV5-1 | NA | NA | CASSPQGGPGELFF | TGCGCCAGCAGCCCACAGGGAGGACCCGGGGAGCTGTTTTTT